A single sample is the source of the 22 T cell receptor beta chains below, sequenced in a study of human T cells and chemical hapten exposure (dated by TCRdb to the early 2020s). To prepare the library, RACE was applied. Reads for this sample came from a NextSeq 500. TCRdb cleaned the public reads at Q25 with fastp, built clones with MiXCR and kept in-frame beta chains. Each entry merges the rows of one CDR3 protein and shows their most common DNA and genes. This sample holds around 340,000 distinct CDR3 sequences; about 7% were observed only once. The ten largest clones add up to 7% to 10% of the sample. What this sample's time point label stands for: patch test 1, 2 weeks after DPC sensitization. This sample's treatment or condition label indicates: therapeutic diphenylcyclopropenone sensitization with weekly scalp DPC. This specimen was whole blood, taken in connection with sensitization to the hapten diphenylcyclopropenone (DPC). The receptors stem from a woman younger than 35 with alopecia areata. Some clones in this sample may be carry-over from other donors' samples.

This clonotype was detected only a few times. For the CDR3, the DNA is TGTGCCAGCAGGGGGAGACAGGGGAGTAACTATGGCTACACCTTC. Encoded protein: CASRGRQGSNYGYTF. V is TRBV6-6 and J is TRBJ1-2; 8 positions agree with TRBD1. This CDR3 has 15 amino acids. Germline CDR1 and CDR2: MNHNY and SVGAGI (reference sequence). The trim removed 6 bases at V and 1 base at J, leaving 7 bases unmatched.

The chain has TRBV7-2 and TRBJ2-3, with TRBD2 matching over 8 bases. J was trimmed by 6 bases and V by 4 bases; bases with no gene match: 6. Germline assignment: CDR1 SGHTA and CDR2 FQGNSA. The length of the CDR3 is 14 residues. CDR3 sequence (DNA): TGTGCCAGCAGCTCGCGGGGGGCGGGCGATACGCAGTATTTT. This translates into CASSSRGAGDTQYF. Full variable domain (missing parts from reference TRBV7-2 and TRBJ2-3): GAGVSQSPSNKVTEKGKDVELRCDPISGHTALYWYRQSLGQGLEFLIYFQGNSAPDKSGLPSDRFSAERTGGSVSTLTIQRTQQEDSAVYLCASSSRGAGDTQYFGPGTRLTVL.

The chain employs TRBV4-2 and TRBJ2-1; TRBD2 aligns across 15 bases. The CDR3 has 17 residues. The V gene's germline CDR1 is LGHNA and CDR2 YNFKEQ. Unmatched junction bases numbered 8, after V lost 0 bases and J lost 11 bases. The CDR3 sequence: CASSQDPGTSGGTQQFF. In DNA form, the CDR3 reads TGTGCCAGCAGCCAAGATCCCGGGACTAGCGGGGGGACACAGCAGTTCTTC.

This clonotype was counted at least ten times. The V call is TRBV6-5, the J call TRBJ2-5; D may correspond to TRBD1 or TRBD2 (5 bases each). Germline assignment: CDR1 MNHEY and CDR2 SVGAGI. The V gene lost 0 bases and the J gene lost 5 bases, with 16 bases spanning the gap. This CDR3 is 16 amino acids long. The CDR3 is CASSYSNSGRGETQYF. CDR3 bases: TGTGCCAGCAGTTACTCGAATTCGGGAAGGGGTGAGACCCAGTACTTC.

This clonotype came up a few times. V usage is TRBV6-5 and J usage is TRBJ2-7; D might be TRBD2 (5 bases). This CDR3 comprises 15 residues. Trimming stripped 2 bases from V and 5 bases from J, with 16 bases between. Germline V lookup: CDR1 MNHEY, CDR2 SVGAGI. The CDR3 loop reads CASSYEGRTEDEQYF. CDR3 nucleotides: TGTGCCAGCAGTTACGAAGGCCGGACGGAGGACGAGCAGTACTTC.

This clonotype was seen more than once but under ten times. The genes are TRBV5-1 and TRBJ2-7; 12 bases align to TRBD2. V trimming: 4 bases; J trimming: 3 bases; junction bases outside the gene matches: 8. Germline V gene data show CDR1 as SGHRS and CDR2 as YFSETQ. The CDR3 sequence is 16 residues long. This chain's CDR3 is CASSPGTSGFDYEQYF. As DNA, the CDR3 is TGCGCCAGCAGCCCCGGGACTAGCGGGTTTGACTACGAGCAGTACTTC.

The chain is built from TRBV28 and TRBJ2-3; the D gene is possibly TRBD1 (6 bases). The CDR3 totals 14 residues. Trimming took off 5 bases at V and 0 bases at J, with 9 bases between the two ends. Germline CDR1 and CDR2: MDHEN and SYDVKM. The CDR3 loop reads CASSQTGSTDTQYF. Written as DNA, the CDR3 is TGTGCCAGCAGTCAGACAGGTAGCACAGATACGCAGTATTTT. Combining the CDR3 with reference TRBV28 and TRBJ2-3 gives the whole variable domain DVKVTQSSRYLVKRTGEKVFLECVQDMDHENMFWYRQDPGLGLRLIYFSYDVKMKEKGDIPEGYSVSREKKERFSLILESASTNQTSMYLCASSQTGSTDTQYFGPGTRLTVL.

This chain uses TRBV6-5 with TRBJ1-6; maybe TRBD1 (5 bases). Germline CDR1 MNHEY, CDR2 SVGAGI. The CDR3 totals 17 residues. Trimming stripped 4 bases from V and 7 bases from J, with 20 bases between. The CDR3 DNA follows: TGTGCCAGCAGTTCAGCCGCGGCGGGGGGGAGCAATTCACCCCTCCACTTT. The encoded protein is CASSSAAAGGSNSPLHF.

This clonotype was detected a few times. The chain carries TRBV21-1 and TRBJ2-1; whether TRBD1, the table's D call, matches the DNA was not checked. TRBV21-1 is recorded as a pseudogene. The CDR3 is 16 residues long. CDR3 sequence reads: CASSKVVDRGWNEQFF. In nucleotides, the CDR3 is TGTGCCAGCAGCAAAGTCGTGGACAGGGGCTGGAATGAGCAGTTCTTC.

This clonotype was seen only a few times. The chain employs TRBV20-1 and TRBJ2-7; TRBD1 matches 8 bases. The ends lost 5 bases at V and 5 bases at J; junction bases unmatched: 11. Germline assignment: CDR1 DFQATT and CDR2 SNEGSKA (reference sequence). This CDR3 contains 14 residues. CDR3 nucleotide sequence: TGCAGTGCTCTTGGACAGGGAAGGTCCCACGAGCAGTACTTC. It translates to CSALGQGRSHEQYF.

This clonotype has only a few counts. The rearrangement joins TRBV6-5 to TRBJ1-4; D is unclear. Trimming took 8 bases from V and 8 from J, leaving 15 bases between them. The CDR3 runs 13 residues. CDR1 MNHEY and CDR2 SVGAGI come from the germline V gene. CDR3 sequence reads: CASGWRGEEKLFF. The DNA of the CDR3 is TGTGCCAGCGGGTGGCGAGGAGAAGAAAAACTGTTTTTT.

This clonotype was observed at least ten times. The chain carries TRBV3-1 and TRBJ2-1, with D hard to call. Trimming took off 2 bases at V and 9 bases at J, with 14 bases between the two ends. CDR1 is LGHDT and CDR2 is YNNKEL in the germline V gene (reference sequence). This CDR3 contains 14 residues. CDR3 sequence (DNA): TGTGCCAGCAGCCAATGTCGGCTAACGTGTGAGCAGTTCTTC. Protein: CASSQCRLTCEQFF.

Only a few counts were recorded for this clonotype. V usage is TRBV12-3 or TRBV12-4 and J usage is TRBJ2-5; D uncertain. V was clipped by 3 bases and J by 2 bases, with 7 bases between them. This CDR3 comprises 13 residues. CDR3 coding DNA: TGTGCCAGCAGTTTTGGCTTTCAAGAGACCCAGTACTTC. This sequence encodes CASSFGFQETQYF.

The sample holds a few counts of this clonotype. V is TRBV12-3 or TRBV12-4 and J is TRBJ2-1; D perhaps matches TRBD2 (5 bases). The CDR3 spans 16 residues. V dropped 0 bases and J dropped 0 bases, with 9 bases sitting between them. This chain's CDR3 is CASSLAADSSYNEQFF. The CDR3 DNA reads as TGTGCCAGCAGTTTAGCAGCGGATAGCTCCTACAATGAGCAGTTCTTC.

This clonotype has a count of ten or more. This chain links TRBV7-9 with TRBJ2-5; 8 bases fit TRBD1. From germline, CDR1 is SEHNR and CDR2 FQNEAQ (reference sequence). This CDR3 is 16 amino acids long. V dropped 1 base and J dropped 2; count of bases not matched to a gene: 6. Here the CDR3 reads CASSLGAGGPQETQYF. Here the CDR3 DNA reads TGTGCCAGCAGCTTAGGAGCAGGGGGCCCGCAAGAGACCCAGTACTTC.

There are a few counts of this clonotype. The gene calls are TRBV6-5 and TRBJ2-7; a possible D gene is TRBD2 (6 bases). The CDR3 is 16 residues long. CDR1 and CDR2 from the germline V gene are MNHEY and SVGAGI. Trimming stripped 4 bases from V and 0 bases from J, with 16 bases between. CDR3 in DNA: TGTGCCAGCAGTTCAACCGGGGAGGAGAACTCCTACGAGCAGTACTTC. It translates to CASSSTGEENSYEQYF.

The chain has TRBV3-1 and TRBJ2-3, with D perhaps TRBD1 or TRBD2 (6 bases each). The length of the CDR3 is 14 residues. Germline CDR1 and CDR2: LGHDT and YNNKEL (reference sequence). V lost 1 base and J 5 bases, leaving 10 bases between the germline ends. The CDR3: CASSQGGAGDTQYF. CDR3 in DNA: TGTGCCAGCAGCCAAGGGGGGGCCGGAGATACGCAGTATTTT.

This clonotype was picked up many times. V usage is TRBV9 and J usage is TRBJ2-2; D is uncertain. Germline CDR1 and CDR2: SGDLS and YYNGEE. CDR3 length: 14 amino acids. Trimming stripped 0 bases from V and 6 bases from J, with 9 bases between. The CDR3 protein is CASSVAGSAGELFF. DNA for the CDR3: TGTGCCAGCAGCGTAGCTGGGTCGGCCGGGGAGCTGTTTTTT.

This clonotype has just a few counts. CDR3 protein: CASSPRTVGLVAQYF. CDR3 bases: TGTGCCAGCAGTCCGCGGACAGTGGGCTTGGTGGCCCAGTACTTC. V gene TRBV28 combines with J gene TRBJ2-5; possible D gene TRBD1, 6 bases. CDR3 length: 15 residues. Per the germline V gene, CDR1 is MDHEN and CDR2 is SYDVKM. V was cut by 5 bases and J by 9 bases, with 22 bases left in between.

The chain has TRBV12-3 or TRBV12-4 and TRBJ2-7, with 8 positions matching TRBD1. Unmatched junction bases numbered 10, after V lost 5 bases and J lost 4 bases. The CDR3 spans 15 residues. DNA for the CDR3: TGTGCCAGCAGTGGACAGGGCTCGGGGGTATACGAGCAGTACTTC. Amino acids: CASSGQGSGVYEQYF.

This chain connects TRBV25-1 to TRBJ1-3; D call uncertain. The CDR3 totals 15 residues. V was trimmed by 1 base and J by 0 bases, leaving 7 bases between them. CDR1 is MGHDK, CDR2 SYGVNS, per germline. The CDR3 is CASSESGNSGNTIYF. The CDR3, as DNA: TGTGCCAGCAGTGAATCTGGCAACTCTGGAAACACCATATATTTT.

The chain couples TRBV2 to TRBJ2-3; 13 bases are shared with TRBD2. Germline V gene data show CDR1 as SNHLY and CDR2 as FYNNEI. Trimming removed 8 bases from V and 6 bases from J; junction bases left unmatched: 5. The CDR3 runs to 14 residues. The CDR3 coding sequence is TGTGCCAGCGGGGGACTAGCGGGGCGGGATACGCAGTATTTT. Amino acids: CASGGLAGRDTQYF.